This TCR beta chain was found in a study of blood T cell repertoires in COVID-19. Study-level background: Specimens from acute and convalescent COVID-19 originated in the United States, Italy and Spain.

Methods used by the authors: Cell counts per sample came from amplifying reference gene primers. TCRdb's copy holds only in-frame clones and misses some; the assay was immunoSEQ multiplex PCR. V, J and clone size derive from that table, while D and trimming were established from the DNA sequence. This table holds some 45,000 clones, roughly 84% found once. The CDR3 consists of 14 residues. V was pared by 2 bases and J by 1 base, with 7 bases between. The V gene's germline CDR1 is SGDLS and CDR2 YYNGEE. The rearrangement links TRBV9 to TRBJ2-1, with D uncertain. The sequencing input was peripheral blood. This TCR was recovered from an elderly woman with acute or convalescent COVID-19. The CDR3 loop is CASSVDSSYNEQFF. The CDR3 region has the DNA TGTGCCAGCAGCGTTGATAGTTCCTACAATGAGCAGTTCTTC.